This record covers a single T cell receptor beta chain. Antigen unknown. As every portion of the isolated RNA was reverse transcribed, the sequencing read expressed TCRB transcripts. The assay was immunoSEQ multiplex PCR, and TCRdb's table has in-frame clones only and misses some. The table records 25,000 to 30,000 clones, 65% of them present only once. This sample was taken from a study of beta chain features in type 1 diabetes. Study conclusions and caveats: In all four CD4+ subsets, TCRB CDR3 length was significantly, moderately reduced in type 1 diabetes.

CDR3 length equals 15 residues. J lost 5 bases, V lost 3 bases, and 7 bases had no gene match. Germline V gene sequence: CDR1 SGHTA, CDR2 FQGNSA. The V and J genes are TRBV7-2 and TRBJ1-5; 7 bases line up with TRBD1. The sequence derives from a woman aged 25 to 45 with type 1 diabetes. The material sequenced was Tregs from blood. The CDR3 is CASSFSRGNYQPQHF. CDR3 nucleotides: TGTGCCAGCAGCTTCTCCAGGGGGAACTATCAGCCCCAGCATTTT.